A single sample gave rise to the 30 T cell receptor beta chains below, sequenced in a study of CD8 T cells in ankylosing spondylitis (dated by TCRdb to 2016 to 2017). Library preparation used 5' RACE. TCRdb shows the sequencer as Illumina HiSeq 2500. The public reads were reanalyzed by TCRdb: fastp trimming at Q25, MiXCR alignment, in-frame beta chains only. Every entry covers one CDR3 protein and lists the most common genes and DNA from its rows. The sample table contains 30,000 to 45,000 distinct CDR3 sequences; only one count was recorded for more than 9.5% of them. Roughly 21% of the sample is taken by the ten largest. Sequencing was done on a sample of synovial fluid, either unsorted or a sorted T cell fraction (not recorded which). All receptors come from a male donor with ankylosing spondylitis.

This clonotype showed up many times. The rearrangement joins TRBV5-1 to TRBJ2-3, with D hard to call. The CDR3 runs 14 residues. V was shortened by 0 bases and J by 0 bases, with 5 bases between the two germline ends. Germline CDR1 SGHRS, CDR2 YFSETQ. The CDR3 protein is CASSLVFSTDTQYF. The CDR3, as DNA: TGCGCCAGCAGCTTGGTATTCAGCACAGATACGCAGTATTTT.

This clonotype was counted many times. The J gene is TRBJ1-5, the V gene TRBV19; the D is unclear. Germline V lookup: CDR1 LNHDA, CDR2 SQIVND (reference sequence). With 3 bases removed from V and 8 bases from J, the gap between germline ends came to 11 bases. The CDR3 spans 13 residues. The CDR3 loop is CASSIWGSEPQHF. Here the CDR3 DNA reads TGTGCCAGTAGTATTTGGGGAAGCGAGCCCCAGCATTTT.

This clonotype was counted many times. V gene TRBV14 combines with J gene TRBJ2-1; 10 bases align to TRBD2. Per the germline V gene, CDR1 is SGHDN and CDR2 is FVKESK. Germline trimming cut 4 bases from V and 5 bases from J; bases unmatched to any gene: 2. CDR3 length: 14 residues. CDR3 protein: CASSLSGRNNEQFF. The CDR3 nucleotides are TGTGCCAGCAGCCTTAGCGGGAGGAACAATGAGCAGTTCTTC.

At least ten counts were recorded for this clonotype. DNA of the CDR3: TGTGCCACTGGGAGCGGAGATCACTACGAGCAGTACTTC. Amino acid sequence: CATGSGDHYEQYF. The chain links TRBV5-5 to TRBJ2-7, with D tentatively TRBD2 (5 bases). This CDR3 contains 13 residues. Germline-derived CDR1 and CDR2 are SGHKS and YYEKEE (reference sequence). Deletions cut 9 bases from V and 3 bases from J, with 16 bases between.

Only a few counts were recorded for this clonotype. The chain links TRBV11-2 to TRBJ2-3; 9 nucleotides align to TRBD2. This CDR3 has 18 residues. The germline V gene encodes CDR1 SGHAT and CDR2 FQNNGV. After removal of 0 bases from V and 3 bases from J, the junction contained 10 bases not matched to a gene. The CDR3 reads CASSLDAGGVKLTDTQYF. CDR3 DNA: TGTGCCAGCAGCTTAGACGCGGGAGGGGTGAAATTGACAGATACGCAGTATTTT.

This clonotype is a singleton in its sample. The chain combines TRBV11-3 with TRBJ2-1; TRBD2 matches at 7 bases. The germline CDR1 and CDR2 sequences are SGHNT and YENEEA. The V gene end was trimmed by 1 base and the J gene end by 2 bases; junction bases not matched to a gene: 2. The CDR3 extends over 15 amino acids. CDR3 nucleotide sequence: TGTGCCAGCAGCTTAGCGGGAGGACCCTACAATGAGCAGTTCTTC. Translating gives CASSLAGGPYNEQFF.

This clonotype turned up a few times. The CDR3 here is CASIRGGSSTNEKLFF. In DNA, the CDR3 is TGTGCCAGCATTCGGGGCGGCAGTTCGACTAATGAAAAACTGTTTTTT. The genes are TRBV28 and TRBJ1-4; TRBD1 might be the D (5 bases). CDR1 is MDHEN and CDR2 is SYDVKM in the germline V gene. The CDR3 has 16 amino acids. Trimming removed 7 bases from V and 2 bases from J, with 17 bases in between.

This clonotype came up many times. At one end, the junction sequence differs from germline, possibly due to a read error. The genes are TRBV7-9 and TRBJ2-1; D not certain. The CDR3 has 10 residues. Germline CDR1 reads SEHNR; CDR2 reads FQNEAQ (reference sequence). The CDR3 coding sequence is TGTGCCAGCAGCTTAAGCGTTCGTCTCTTC. This gives the protein CASSLSVRLF.

This clonotype showed up many times. This sequence joins TRBV6-5 and TRBJ1-1; TRBD1 matches 7 bases. Germline CDR1 MNHEY, CDR2 SVGAGI. The CDR3 loop spans 15 amino acids. J was trimmed by 6 bases and V by 2 bases; bases with no gene match: 9. The CDR3 reads CASSYGTVEVPEAFF. The DNA of the CDR3 is TGTGCCAGCAGTTACGGGACAGTCGAGGTACCTGAAGCTTTCTTT.

This clonotype was observed many times. The rearrangement joins TRBV11-2 to TRBJ2-5, with a possible D match to TRBD2 (6 bases). In germline, CDR1 is SGHAT, CDR2 FQNNGV. V was pared by 0 bases and J by 5 bases, with 10 bases between. The CDR3 length is 14 residues. The CDR3 is CASSLDPSAETQYF. The CDR3, as DNA: TGTGCCAGCAGCTTAGATCCTAGCGCTGAGACCCAGTACTTC.

This chain joins TRBV3-1 and TRBJ1-2, with unresolved D. CDR3 length: 15 residues. Trimming removed 0 bases from V and 6 bases from J, with 14 bases in between. Germline V gene sequence: CDR1 LGHDT, CDR2 YNNKEL (reference sequence). The chain's CDR3 is CASSQDLDSANGYTF. The CDR3 nucleotides read TGTGCCAGCAGCCAAGATCTTGACTCGGCAAATGGCTACACCTTC.

The table lists this clonotype with many counts. The rearrangement links TRBV28 to TRBJ2-5, with D unclear. CDR3 length equals 17 residues. The germline CDR1 and CDR2 sequences are MDHEN and SYDVKM. V was pared by 2 bases and J by 3 bases, with 19 bases between. In DNA, the CDR3 is TGTGCCAGCAGTTTAGGTACAGACCGTTTTGATAAAGAGACCCAGTACTTC. Its translation is CASSLGTDRFDKETQYF.

This clonotype was seen at least ten times. This chain uses TRBV12-3 or TRBV12-4 with TRBJ2-1; TRBD2 matches at 13 bases. The junction had 10 bases not matched to a gene; V was cut back by 5 bases and J by 6 bases. The CDR3 spans 17 residues. CDR3 residues: CASSPSLAGGPGNEQFF. The CDR3 nucleotides are TGTGCCAGCAGTCCCTCACTAGCGGGAGGGCCTGGCAATGAGCAGTTCTTC.

This clonotype was detected only a few times. The gene calls are TRBV28 and TRBJ1-2, with D maybe TRBD1 (5 bases). The CDR3 totals 14 residues. The germline gives CDR1 MDHEN, CDR2 SYDVKM. V lost 3 bases and J lost 3, with 11 bases in between. Here the CDR3 reads CASSFQGADYGYTF. CDR3 DNA sequence: TGTGCCAGCAGTTTCCAGGGTGCGGACTATGGCTACACCTTC.

This chain uses TRBV29-1 with TRBJ2-7; TRBD2 matches 7 bases. CDR3 length: 13 amino acids. The V segment lost 4 bases and the J segment 1 base; nucleotides outside the gene matches: 4. CDR1 is SQVTM and CDR2 is ANQGSEA in the germline V gene. Here the CDR3 DNA reads TGCAGCGTTGGGGGCGGGGGATCCTACGAGCAGTACTTC. Its protein product is CSVGGGGSYEQYF.

The CDR3 DNA sequence: TGTGCCAGCAGCTTTAAACCGGGGAGCACAGATACGCAGTATTTT. Its protein is CASSFKPGSTDTQYF. The rearrangement uses TRBV7-3 and TRBJ2-3, with TRBD2 as a possible D gene (5 bases). Trimming stripped 3 bases from V and 0 bases from J, with 10 bases between. CDR1 SGHTA and CDR2 FQGTGA come from the germline V gene. The CDR3 length is 15 residues.

This clonotype came up many times. The J gene is TRBJ2-7, the V gene TRBV7-9; no clear D gene. Trimming left V 4 bases short and J 3 bases short, with 13 bases between. The CDR3 consists of 14 residues. CDR1 and CDR2 from the germline V gene are SEHNR and FQNEAQ (reference sequence). In nucleotides, the CDR3 is TGTGCCAGCAGCTCCCTGACACATTTCTACGAGCAGTACTTC. Its translation: CASSSLTHFYEQYF. The complete variable domain, with remaining parts taken from reference TRBV7-9 and TRBJ2-7, reads DTGVSQNPRHKITKRGQNVTFRCDPISEHNRLYWYRQTLGQGPEFLTYFQNEAQLEKSRLLSDRFSAERPKGSFSTLEIQRTEQGDSAMYLCASSSLTHFYEQYFGPGTRLTVT.

Remarks on this clonotype: A read error may be the cause here, since a much bigger clone is one base away. The gene calls are TRBV5-5 and TRBJ2-3; a possible D gene is TRBD1 (6 bases). This CDR3 comprises 15 residues. Germline V gives CDR1 SGHKS, CDR2 YYEKEE (reference sequence). The CDR3 loop reads CASRLDSSSTDMQYF. The CDR3, as DNA: TGTGCCAGCAGATTGGACAGCTCTAGCACAGATATGCAGTATTTT. The entire variable domain, with the rest obtained from reference TRBV5-5 and TRBJ2-3, is as follows: DAGVTQSPTHLIKTRGQQVTLRCSPISGHKSVSWYQQVLGQGPQFIFQYYEKEERGRGNFPDRFSARQFPNYSSELNVNALLLGDSALYLCASRLDSSSTDMQYFGPGTRLTVL.

CDR3 amino acids: CATSDLGQVSYNEQFF. The CDR3 DNA reads TGTGCCACCAGTGATTTGGGGCAGGTCTCCTACAATGAGCAGTTCTTC. The chain combines TRBV24-1 with TRBJ2-1; D is uncertain. Germline V CDR1 and CDR2: KGHDR, SFDVKD. Trimming shortened V by 0 bases and J by 0 bases, and 8 bases separated the two germline ends. This CDR3 region has 16 residues.

This clonotype was seen a handful of times. The chain is built from TRBV7-9 and TRBJ2-1; 13 bases agree with TRBD2. V lost 4 bases, J lost 9 bases, and 6 bases stayed unmatched. Germline V gives CDR1 SEHNR, CDR2 FQNEAQ (reference sequence). This CDR3 is 15 amino acids long. DNA for the CDR3: TGTGCCAGCAGCTCCGGACTAGCGGGAGCCCGTGAGCAGTTCTTC. Translated, it gives CASSSGLAGAREQFF.

The sample holds many counts of this clonotype. The chain recombines TRBV14 with TRBJ2-7; tentative D call: TRBD1 (5 bases). V was trimmed by 2 bases and J by 6 bases, leaving 11 bases between them. Per the germline V gene, CDR1 is SGHDN and CDR2 is FVKESK. The CDR3 has 13 amino acids. DNA of the CDR3: TGTGCCAGCAGCCAACTGGGGCCCAGCGAGCAGTACTTC. This sequence encodes CASSQLGPSEQYF.

The chain is built from TRBV7-6 and TRBJ1-1, with 11 positions matching TRBD1. The J segment lost 12 bases and the V segment lost 4 bases, leaving 7 bases of the junction unmatched. CDR1 SGHVS and CDR2 FNYEAQ come from the germline V gene. This CDR3 comprises 13 residues. CDR3 amino acids: CASSSGQGAATFF. CDR3 in DNA: TGTGCCAGCAGCTCCGGACAGGGGGCAGCAACTTTCTTT.

This clonotype occurred many times. The DNA of the CDR3 is TGTGCCAGCAGTTCCCCTCCGGGAGGGGCCAATGAGCAGTTCTTC. This sequence encodes CASSSPPGGANEQFF. The chain recombines TRBV27 with TRBJ2-1, with 8 bases aligning to TRBD2. V was clipped by 4 bases and J by 6 bases; unmatched bases: 8. This CDR3 is 15 amino acids long. Germline V gene lookup returns CDR1 MNHEY and CDR2 SMNVEV (reference sequence).

This clonotype was seen many times. The gene calls are TRBV7-9 and TRBJ2-1; the match to TRBD1 covers 9 bases. J was trimmed by 9 bases and V by 6 bases; bases with no gene match: 9. From germline, CDR1 is SEHNR and CDR2 FQNEAQ (reference sequence). This CDR3 is 14 amino acids long. This CDR3 reads CASRLGQGIVEQFF. The CDR3 bases are TGTGCCAGCAGGTTGGGACAGGGAATTGTTGAGCAGTTCTTC.

This clonotype was recorded at least ten times. The CDR3 region has the DNA TGCGCCAGCAGCCGCTTCACCCGATACGAGCAGTACTTC. It encodes CASSRFTRYEQYF. V is TRBV5-1 and J is TRBJ2-7; no clear D. CDR3 length equals 13 residues. V lost 4 bases and J lost 4, with 12 bases in between. Germline lookup yields CDR1 SGHRS and CDR2 YFSETQ.

The table lists this clonotype with many counts. DNA for the CDR3: TGTGCCAACAGGCAGACAGGGGGCTACGAGCAGTACTTC. It codes for CANRQTGGYEQYF. The V and J genes are TRBV6-2 or TRBV6-3 and TRBJ2-7, with TRBD1 matching 9 bases. The CDR3 runs to 13 residues. J lost 3 bases, V lost 10 bases, and 7 bases had no gene match. Germline V CDR1 and CDR2: MNHEY, SVGEGT.

At least ten counts were recorded for this clonotype. The chain uses TRBV7-9 and TRBJ2-1, with 10 bases lining up with TRBD2. Germline values: CDR1 SEHNR, CDR2 FQNEAQ (reference sequence). CDR3 length: 17 residues. J gave up 9 bases and V 5 bases, and 16 bases lay outside the gene matches. The CDR3 DNA reads as TGTGCCAGCAGCACTCGTAGGGGCACTAGCGGGATCGGTGAGCAGTTCTTC. Protein: CASSTRRGTSGIGEQFF. The whole variable domain, filled in from reference TRBV7-9 and TRBJ2-1, reads DTGVSQNPRHKITKRGQNVTFRCDPISEHNRLYWYRQTLGQGPEFLTYFQNEAQLEKSRLLSDRFSAERPKGSFSTLEIQRTEQGDSAMYLCASSTRRGTSGIGEQFFGPGTRLTVL.

The rearrangement joins TRBV19 to TRBJ2-7; possibly TRBD1 for D (6 bases). Trimming took 2 bases from V and 2 from J, leaving 19 bases between them. This CDR3 is 17 amino acids long. CDR1 LNHDA and CDR2 SQIVND come from the germline V gene (reference sequence). As DNA, the CDR3 is TGTGCCAGTAGTATACCACGTTCGAGGGGGTCCACCTACGAGCAGTACTTC. Its translation is CASSIPRSRGSTYEQYF.

The chain joins TRBV27 to TRBJ2-1, with D possibly being TRBD1 or TRBD2 (5 bases each). Germline V gene data show CDR1 as MNHEY and CDR2 as SMNVEV (reference sequence). Between the trimmed V and J ends, which lost 5 bases and 9 bases, there was a span of 14 bases. This CDR3 comprises 13 residues. Here the CDR3 reads CASSRRDPLEQFF. The CDR3 nucleotides read TGTGCCAGCAGTCGCCGGGACCCTCTTGAGCAGTTCTTC.

The genes are TRBV20-1 and TRBJ2-1; either TRBD1 or TRBD2 may fit D (6 bases each). This CDR3 region has 15 residues. Germline V gives CDR1 DFQATT, CDR2 SNEGSKA (reference sequence). V lost 6 bases and J 8 bases, leaving 23 bases between the germline ends. The CDR3 bases are TGCAGTGCCAGTAGCCCAGGTGCGGAGGGGGATGAGCAGTTCTTC. It is translated as CSASSPGAEGDEQFF.